This TCR beta chain was identified during a study of vaccination effects on CD4 cells after COVID-19. ViraFEST used viral peptide pools to expand antigen-specific CD4+ T cells before sequencing. Subsequent to about 10 days of culture, CD4+ T cells were isolated. This clone was seen a few times. Its antigen is as yet unknown. Profiled with immunoSEQ multiplex PCR; TCRdb holds only in-frame clones, not every one. Among 23,000 or so clones listed, around 70% were seen once. The material was CD4+ T cells from PBMCs cultured with HCoV-229E spike peptides, obtained before COVID-19 vaccination. The receptor's source is a human donor who received a COVID-19 vaccine.

CDR3 amino acids: CSASRTTYEQYF. The DNA for the CDR3 is TGCAGTGCTAGTAGGACGACCTACGAGCAGTACTTC. The chain has TRBV20-1 and TRBJ2-7; D not certain. This CDR3 contains 12 residues. Germline V gives CDR1 DFQATT, CDR2 SNEGSKA (reference sequence). V lost 3 bases and J 2 bases, leaving 8 bases between the germline ends.